The T cell receptor (beta chain) described here comes from a study of cytomegalovirus exposure and HLA in healthy donors. In regard to this clone: The antigen remains undetermined.

General study results and limits: There were some public TCRs occurring in many donors, but most TCR sequences were rare. In vitro work confirmed that three CMV-associated chains recognize CMV antigens. Per a later analysis, 15,000 to 20,000 TCR beta sequences showed association with HLA alleles at 0.05 false discovery rate.

The study ran its PCR with 60 Vbeta and 13 Jbeta primers. The data were produced by immunoSEQ multiplex PCR, yet TCRdb's version contains in-frame clones alone and is incomplete. The sample lists around 110,000 clones; around three quarters were seen once. The receptor was isolated from a man aged 25-40 years in good health and CMV-seropositive. Sequencing was carried out using PBMCs.

The CDR3 spells CASSPRGRGPGGNEQFF. The CDR3 DNA follows: TGCGCCAGCAGCCCGCGAGGGCGCGGTCCGGGGGGGAATGAGCAGTTCTTC. The V and J genes are TRBV5-1 and TRBJ2-1, with TRBD2 matching over 8 bases. CDR1 is SGHRS and CDR2 is YFSETQ in the germline V gene. This CDR3 has 17 residues. Trimming cost V 4 bases and J 7 bases; bases outside gene matches: 16.